The text below deals with one T cell receptor (beta chain). There are many counts of this clonotype. Its antigen is unknown. Base qualities were left out, and no much larger clone turns up one base away. The data are from a study of post-analysis software for immune sequencing data (dated by TCRdb to between 2014 and 2017). For context, the study as a whole: The recorded disease courses included relapsing-remitting, secondary progressive and progressive-relapsing multiple sclerosis, and some patients had no subtype annotation. The patient repertoires were set against about 12 previously published healthy control repertoires from donors whose ages ranged from about 6 to 27 years. A subset of samples was prepared in parallel using single-end sample barcoding, then pooled and co-amplified after Illumina adapter ligation.

Libraries were constructed by PCR. Data came from an Illumina HiSeq 2500. To reduce PCR and sequencing biases, unique molecular identifiers were built into the TCR beta cDNA libraries. Per 1 to 10 million input T cells, 500,000 or so cDNA molecules were obtained, such that each molecule approximated one T cell. Patient libraries were prepared and sequenced with the same protocol used for the earlier healthy control dataset. Samples belonging to the same batch were prepared together, multiplexed and sequenced on a shared HiSeq lane. As for the original processing: MIGEC was used to process the raw barcoded reads, and molecular identifier groups with only a single read were discarded before consensus assembly and CDR3 extraction. Clonotype tables were post-analysed with VDJtools, normalizing diversity by down-sampling all datasets to the smallest sample size. To correct batch-related cross-sample contamination, repertoire overlap clustering matched CDR3 amino acid sequences but not nucleotide sequences. In-frame beta chains were kept once TCRdb had trimmed the public reads at Q25 with fastp and called clones with MiXCR. Each CDR3 protein gets just one entry, which takes the most common genes and DNA from the rows behind it. What appears here as the V and J calls and clone size reflects TCRdb's work, not the paper's. Here the sample has some 450,000 distinct CDR3 sequences; under 55% occur a single time. 12% of the sample comes from the top ten.

The CDR3 contains 16 residues, cysteine and phenylalanine counted. The retained sequence is limited to the CDR3, 48 bases, with the frame set at the first base. Deletion took 1 base off V and 5 bases off J, with a span of 18 bases between the germline ends. CDR1 and CDR2 are drawn from the germline V gene: ENHRY, SYGVKD. TCR beta repertoires were profiled from peripheral blood of 13 young patients with multiple sclerosis to demonstrate the VDJtools post-analysis software. Multiple sclerosis patients were children and adolescents aged about 6 to 17 years. What the research found in general, with its limitations: The control group was slightly older than the multiple sclerosis patient group. Patients showed significantly higher frequencies than controls for a handful of TRBV segments, among them TRBV5-6, TRBV5-1 and TRBV20-1. Compared with controls, multiple sclerosis patients had significantly lower normalized Chao1 diversity, a finding suggesting substantial peripheral T-cell clonal expansion. Strong co-clustering of samples prepared in the same batch was shown by direct clustering with F measure, prompting a batch-effect correction.

The specimen was blood. The TCR originated in a girl aged 5 to 17 with multiple sclerosis. The sequence is built from TRBV10-3 and TRBJ2-7, and perhaps TRBD1 as D gene, on 6 matching bases. CDR3 loop: CAISEYDRQVGDEQYF. At the DNA level, the sequence is TGTGCCATCAGTGAGTACGATAGACAGGTAGGAGACGAGCAGTACTTC.